This is a list of T cell receptor beta chains from one sample in a study of identical twins. Each CDR3 protein gets one entry after TCRdb re-called the 5' RACE reads with MiXCR. The sample holds just over 450,000 distinct CDR3 sequences, more than 13% seen once. The data also belong to a second study, concerning yellow fever vaccine responses in identical twins.

Sequencing was carried out using CD4+ T cells sorted from blood. The receptors were gathered from a woman aged 18-35 years in good health. Each CDR3 is given with its conserved first and last residue. Fields, in order: V gene, J gene, CDR3 protein.

V: TRBV3-1
J: TRBJ2-1
CDR3: CASSPGGLSNEQFF

V: TRBV29-1
J: TRBJ1-1
CDR3: CSVAEGGTEAFF

V: TRBV29-1
J: TRBJ2-1
CDR3: CSVGGWPSGAPRSYNEQFF

V: TRBV5-5
J: TRBJ2-1
CDR3: CASSFGTGHGNEQFF

V: TRBV5-1
J: TRBJ2-3
CDR3: CASSTVVSGRSTDTQYF

V: TRBV11-2
J: TRBJ1-4
CDR3: CASSGRQGNEKLFF

V: TRBV12-5
J: TRBJ2-3
CDR3: CASGSPRRAGDTQYF

V: TRBV7-9
J: TRBJ2-7
CDR3: CASSLGSGAPYEQYF

V: TRBV21-1
J: TRBJ2-7
CDR3: CASSTAPGQGAGEQYF

V: TRBV18
J: TRBJ1-1
CDR3: CASSTAGTGNTEALF

V: TRBV12-3/TRBV12-4
J: TRBJ2-7
CDR3: CASKGLQNGEQYF

V: TRBV6-1
J: TRBJ2-2
CDR3: CASRDGTSGGWNTGELFF

V: TRBV18
J: TRBJ1-5
CDR3: CASSPGPPNQPQHF

V: TRBV4-3
J: TRBJ2-3
CDR3: CASSQEGPSSGFTSTDTQYF

V: TRBV5-1
J: TRBJ1-4
CDR3: CASSLSMDREEKLFF

V: TRBV9
J: TRBJ1-1
CDR3: CASSADRDGPMNTEAFF

V: TRBV7-6
J: TRBJ2-7
CDR3: CASSLVSTSGRANSYEQYF

V: TRBV7-9
J: TRBJ2-2
CDR3: CASNLAGAPGELFF

V: TRBV7-9
J: TRBJ2-3
CDR3: CASSLDTQYF

V: TRBV27
J: TRBJ2-7
CDR3: CASSFRGRTYEQYF

V: TRBV4-3
J: TRBJ2-5
CDR3: CASSQDTRAGGQETQYF

V: TRBV2
J: TRBJ2-7
CDR3: CASTNRDRDSYEQYF

V: TRBV28
J: TRBJ2-7
CDR3: CASSSGALGGEQYF

V: TRBV6-9
J: TRBJ2-7
CDR3: CASRSDKGSSYEQYF

V: TRBV9
J: TRBJ2-1
CDR3: CASSFGEGLAHEQFF

V: TRBV10-3
J: TRBJ2-7
CDR3: CAISPGQGYEQYF

V: TRBV12-3/TRBV12-4
J: TRBJ2-3
CDR3: CASSSPGGGIDTQYF

V: TRBV7-3
J: TRBJ2-2
CDR3: CASSLRVTLGGELFF

V: TRBV20-1
J: TRBJ2-1
CDR3: CSARDGTSGIYNEQFF

V: TRBV11-2
J: TRBJ2-1
CDR3: CASSLAPSDNEQFF

V: TRBV7-9
J: TRBJ2-7
CDR3: CASSLMDGSTEYF

V: TRBV20-1
J: TRBJ2-1
CDR3: CSAPFTGASTYNEQFF

V: TRBV12-5
J: TRBJ2-1
CDR3: CASGQGYNEQFF

V: TRBV18
J: TRBJ2-7
CDR3: CASSPGQGSSSYEQYF

V: TRBV6-2/TRBV6-3
J: TRBJ2-2
CDR3: CASRGNRVAGELFF

V: TRBV7-2
J: TRBJ2-1
CDR3: CASSRGRTDNEQFF

V: TRBV5-1
J: TRBJ2-1
CDR3: CASSLGGLAAYNEQFF

V: TRBV20-1
J: TRBJ2-6
CDR3: CSASRAISGANVLTF

V: TRBV7-9
J: TRBJ2-5
CDR3: CASTSEEGVSGTQYF

V: TRBV29-1
J: TRBJ2-3
CDR3: CSAARLVKGGLAGVDTQYF

V: TRBV12-5
J: TRBJ2-3
CDR3: CASGVAGEPLRTDTQYF

V: TRBV25-1
J: TRBJ1-1
CDR3: CASSAQIRPDSEAFF